These 14 T cell receptor beta chains originate from one sample sequenced in a study of read filtering for tumor transcriptome and immune sequencing. This library used around 0.4 ug RNA and molecular barcoded adaptors spanning alpha/delta and beta/gamma chains. TCRdb reprocessed the reads with MiXCR, giving one entry per CDR3 protein. Of tens of thousands of distinct CDR3 sequences listed, 15% to 20% were seen once; the top ten hold roughly 11%. The sequenced material came from a population of CD138-negative cells sorted from bone marrow. The receptor set was obtained from a donor at least 40 years old with multiple myeloma.

This clonotype has at least ten counts. The chain uses TRBV12-3 or TRBV12-4 and TRBJ2-5, with a possible D match to TRBD2 (6 bases). The CDR3 is made up of 13 amino acids. Trimming took off 3 bases at V and 4 bases at J, with 9 bases between the two ends. DNA of the CDR3: TGTGCCAGCAGTTTGGGACTTTTAGAGACCCAGTACTTC. It specifies CASSLGLLETQYF.

The CDR3 region is CASSLLGTGVSTDTQYF. In DNA form, the CDR3 reads TGTGCCAGCAGTCTCCTCGGGACAGGGGTTTCCACAGATACGCAGTATTTT. This chain uses TRBV7-9 with TRBJ2-3, with 10 bases fitting TRBD1. With 6 bases clipped from V and 2 bases from J, the junction kept 11 bases outside the gene matches. The CDR3 is 17 residues long. Germline-derived CDR1 and CDR2 are SEHNR and FQNEAQ (reference sequence).

This clonotype occurred a few times. A read error may be the cause here, since a much bigger clone is one base away. The V gene is TRBV28, the J gene TRBJ1-4; D possibly corresponds to TRBD1 (5 bases). The germline CDR1 and CDR2 sequences are MDHEN and SYDVKM. The CDR3 sequence is 12 residues long. CDR3 DNA: TGTGCCAGCTGGGGCGGGAATGAAAGACTGTTTTTT. It translates to CASWGGNERLFF.

This clonotype was counted ten times or more. The rearrangement links TRBV2 to TRBJ1-1; D gene uncertain. Germline lookup yields CDR1 SNHLY and CDR2 FYNNEI. CDR3 size: 12 residues. Trimming left V 7 bases short and J 3 bases short, with 9 bases between. The CDR3 region has the DNA TGTGCCAGCATCGAGATTCACACTGAAGCTTTCTTT. Translation gives CASIEIHTEAFF.

The V and J genes are TRBV18 and TRBJ2-1; D may be TRBD1 (6 bases). Germline V gene data show CDR1 as KGHSH and CDR2 as LQKENI. The CDR3 has 12 residues. DNA of the CDR3: TGTGCTTCTTCAAGGGGGATCAATGAGCAGTTCTTC. The encoded protein is CASSRGINEQFF. Supplemented by reference TRBV18 and TRBJ2-1, the full variable domain reads NAGVMQNPRHLVRRRGQEARLRCSPMKGHSHVYWYRQLPEEGLKFMVYLQKENIIDESGMPKERFSAEFPKEGPSILRIQQVVRGDSAAYFCASSRGINEQFFGPGTRLTVL.

This clonotype was counted at least ten times. This rearrangement joins TRBV5-1 to TRBJ2-7, with 8 bases matching TRBD2. V gave up 2 bases and J gave up 7 bases; unmatched junction bases: 8. The CDR3 runs 14 residues. Germline assignment: CDR1 SGHRS and CDR2 YFSETQ. The CDR3 reads CASSFSAGEGEQYF. The CDR3 region has the DNA TGCGCCAGCAGCTTCTCAGCGGGAGAGGGAGAGCAGTACTTC.

This clonotype showed up many times. The chain's CDR3 is CASSQLQTDTQYF. CDR3 coding DNA: TGTGCCAGCAGCCAACTACAGACAGATACGCAGTATTTT. This rearrangement joins TRBV14 to TRBJ2-3; D ambiguous. Germline V gene data show CDR1 as SGHDN and CDR2 as FVKESK. Trimming shortened V by 2 bases and J by 3 bases, and 6 bases separated the two germline ends. This CDR3 is 13 amino acids long. The full variable domain, its missing parts supplied by reference TRBV14 and TRBJ2-3, is EAGVTQFPSHSVIEKGQTVTLRCDPISGHDNLYWYRRVMGKEIKFLLHFVKESKQDESGMPNNRFLAERTGGTYSTLKVQPAELEDSGVYFCASSQLQTDTQYFGPGTRLTVL.

As concerns this clonotype: A much more abundant neighbour one base away suggests this may be a read error. The chain combines TRBV5-5 with TRBJ1-1, with D uncertain. The germline V gene has CDR1 SGHKS and CDR2 YYEKEE (reference sequence). CDR3 length: 13 amino acids. This CDR3 is CASSLGERRRALF. In DNA form, the CDR3 reads TGTGCCAGCAGCTTGGGGGAAAGGAGGCGAGCTCTCTTT.

This clonotype was counted ten times or more. The gene calls are TRBV30 and TRBJ2-3; 14 nucleotides line up with TRBD2. Trimming took 2 bases from V and 7 from J; bases not matched to a gene: 8. The length of the CDR3 is 16 residues. The germline V gene has CDR1 GTSNPN and CDR2 SVGIG (reference sequence). The CDR3 region is CAWSLKGLAGGYTQYF. The CDR3 bases are TGTGCCTGGAGTTTAAAAGGACTAGCGGGGGGATATACGCAGTATTTT.

In this sample, this clonotype turned up many times. This chain joins TRBV20-1 and TRBJ2-5, with 10 bases aligning to TRBD2. The CDR3 sequence is 15 residues long. V was clipped by 6 bases and J by 5 bases; unmatched bases: 12. CDR1 DFQATT and CDR2 SNEGSKA come from the germline V gene (reference sequence). The CDR3: CSAKSSGSIQETQYF. For the CDR3, the DNA is TGCAGTGCCAAATCTAGCGGGAGTATACAGGAGACCCAGTACTTC.

A remark on this clonotype: A much larger clone differs by one base, so this may be a read error. CDR3 in DNA: TGCAGTGCCAGAAACTTAGAGAACCAGTACTTC. Translated: CSARNLENQYF. The chain employs TRBV20-1 and TRBJ2-5, with D unresolved. CDR1 is DFQATT, CDR2 SNEGSKA, per germline (reference sequence). CDR3 length: 11 residues.

This clonotype was found many times. The chain joins TRBV2 to TRBJ1-1; no clear D. V shed 10 bases and J shed 4 bases, with 13 bases lying between them. The CDR3 is made up of 12 amino acids. Germline values: CDR1 SNHLY, CDR2 FYNNEI. CDR3 protein: CATRMAATEAFF. The DNA of the CDR3 is TGTGCCACCAGGATGGCGGCCACTGAAGCTTTCTTT.

This clonotype was seen only a few times. V gene TRBV20-1 combines with J gene TRBJ1-2; D gene uncertain. Germline V gives CDR1 DFQATT, CDR2 SNEGSKA (reference sequence). The CDR3 is 14 residues long. With 3 bases removed from V and 5 bases from J, the gap between germline ends came to 16 bases. The chain's CDR3 is CSARTDQEAYGYTF. CDR3 nucleotide sequence: TGCAGTGCTAGGACGGACCAGGAGGCATATGGCTACACCTTC.

Remarks on this clonotype: This may arise from a read error, as a much more abundant clone is one base away. The chain carries TRBV2 and TRBJ2-2; perhaps D is TRBD1 or TRBD2 (5 bases each). The V end was cut by 11 bases, the J end by 2 bases, with 15 bases between. The CDR3 runs 14 residues. Germline assignment: CDR1 SNHLY and CDR2 FYNNEI. CDR3 DNA: TGTGCCGGCACCAGGGACCTAAACACCGGGGAGCTGTTTTTT. The encoded protein is CAGTRDLNTGELFF. Combining the CDR3 with reference TRBV2 and TRBJ2-2 gives the whole variable domain EPEVTQTPSHQVTQMGQEVILRCVPISNHLYFYWYRQILGQKVEFLVSFYNNEISEKSEIFDDQFSVERPDGSNFTLKIRSTKLEDSAMYFCAGTRDLNTGELFFGEGSRLTVL.